Shown below are 2 T cell receptor beta chains from a single sample sequenced in a study of blood T cells in healthy people across ages. Then a second PCR, running about 6 to 11 cycles, was carried out with a sample-barcoded 5' primer and a J-beta primer mix. One entry per CDR3 protein, called by TCRdb with MiXCR from the 5' RACE reads. Here the sample spans about 730,000 distinct CDR3 sequences, roughly two fifths being singletons. The sequenced material came from blood. These receptors all come from an older woman in good health.

Comments on this clonotype: This could be a read error, since a much larger clone is one nucleotide away. The chain has TRBV6-5 and TRBJ2-3; 7 positions match TRBD1. This CDR3 spans 16 amino acids. Losses at the gene ends were 4 bases for V and 5 bases for J; bases not matched to a gene: 12. Per the germline V gene, CDR1 is MNHEY and CDR2 is SVGAGI. CDR3 loop: CASSSLAGGSVDTQYF. In nucleotides, the CDR3 is TGTGCCAGCAGTTCTTTGGCAGGGGGTAGTGTAGATACGCAGTATTTT.

This clonotype was seen only a few times. The V and J genes are TRBV2 and TRBJ2-7, with D perhaps TRBD1 or TRBD2 (5 bases each). Germline assignment: CDR1 SNHLY and CDR2 FYNNEI. V lost 3 bases, J lost 5 bases, and 11 bases lay in between. This CDR3 has 13 amino acids. The CDR3 sequence: CASSDGGVHEQYF. CDR3 nucleotide sequence: TGTGCCAGCAGTGATGGGGGTGTCCACGAGCAGTACTTC.